This note documents a single T cell receptor beta chain sequence. Antigen specificity is unknown. The sample is drawn from a study of early T cells in non-severe SARS-CoV-2 infection. Study-wide background: RNA in bulk from unsorted whole blood was sequenced, and chains were unpaired. Regarding the study as a whole: VDJdb matches were skewed toward anti-spike CD8 T cell responses.

Trimming shortened V by 7 bases and J by 1 base, and 10 bases separated the two germline ends. The CDR3 is 13 amino acids. The V gene's germline CDR1 is MNHNY and CDR2 SVGAGI (reference sequence). Via MiXCR, TCRdb re-called the 5' RACE reads, giving one row per CDR3 protein. Of around 82,000 distinct CDR3 sequences in the sample, 14% to 15% were seen once. The clonotype was recovered from an adult who was a healthcare worker with PCR-confirmed SARS-CoV-2 infection or an uninfected control (not recorded which). The chain is built from TRBV6-6 and TRBJ1-1; unclear D gene. The specimen was whole blood. The CDR3 sequence is CASIFSQNTEAFF. Written as DNA, the CDR3 is TGTGCCAGCATCTTCTCACAGAACACTGAAGCTTTCTTT.